These 20 T cell receptor beta chains originate from one sample sequenced in a study of cytomegalovirus exposure and HLA in healthy donors. PCR amplification relied on 60 Vbeta primers (plus 13 Jbeta primers). Assay used: immunoSEQ multiplex PCR; TCRdb lists only in-frame clones, some missing. The table records about 140,000 clones, roughly 71% of them present only once. The sample was PBMCs. These receptors were obtained from a man aged 30-40 years in good health and CMV-seronegative.

The rearrangement joins TRBV27 to TRBJ2-1; D is perhaps TRBD2 (6 bases). The ends were cut back, 2 bases at V and 10 bases at J, with 12 bases in the middle. Germline loops: CDR1 MNHEY, CDR2 SMNVEV (reference sequence). The CDR3 length is 13 residues. Written as DNA, the CDR3 is TGTGCCAGCAGTTTAGGGCCCCGGGGGGAGCAGTTCTTC. It encodes CASSLGPRGEQFF.

The rearrangement links TRBV2 to TRBJ2-7; TRBD1 agrees at 9 bases. J was trimmed by 2 bases and V by 7 bases; bases with no gene match: 3. The CDR3 runs 13 residues. Germline values: CDR1 SNHLY, CDR2 FYNNEI. CDR3 sequence reads: CASTRDRAYEQYF. CDR3 DNA sequence: TGTGCCAGCACACGGGACAGGGCCTACGAGCAGTACTTC.

The chain uses TRBV5-5 and TRBJ2-3, with 14 positions matching TRBD2. With 2 bases clipped from V and 6 bases from J, the junction kept 8 bases outside the gene matches. The length of the CDR3 is 17 residues. Germline assignment: CDR1 SGHKS and CDR2 YYEKEE (reference sequence). CDR3 in amino acids: CASSFGTSGSRVDTQYF. DNA for the CDR3: TGTGCCAGCAGCTTTGGGACTAGCGGGAGTAGGGTGGATACGCAGTATTTT.

The chain has TRBV5-1 and TRBJ2-1, with D possibly matching TRBD1 (6 bases). Looked up from germline, CDR1 is SGHRS and CDR2 is YFSETQ. CDR3 length: 16 residues. Trimming stripped 4 bases from V and 6 bases from J, with 20 bases between. The CDR3 nucleotides read TGCGCCAGCAGCCAGTTGGGGACATCCCTGGGCAATGAGCAGTTCTTC. Its translation is CASSQLGTSLGNEQFF.

The chain is built from TRBV4-1 and TRBJ1-6; 9 bases align to TRBD1. CDR1 is MGHRA, CDR2 YSYEKL, per germline. The ends lost 2 bases at V and 5 bases at J; junction bases unmatched: 1. The CDR3 totals 15 residues. CDR3 sequence (DNA): TGCGCCAGCAGCCAACGGACAGGGGATAATTCACCCCTCCACTTT. It specifies CASSQRTGDNSPLHF.

J is TRBJ1-6 and V is TRBV9; the D gene is possibly TRBD1 (5 bases). Germline values: CDR1 SGDLS, CDR2 YYNGEE. The V end lost 0 bases, the J end lost 9 bases, and 10 bases lay between the germline ends. This CDR3 is built from 14 residues. The CDR3 DNA sequence: TGTGCCAGCAGCGTAGAAGGGGTAGGTTCACCCCTCCACTTT. It specifies CASSVEGVGSPLHF.

This clone was counted only a few times. This sequence joins TRBV7-9 and TRBJ1-2; 8 bases fit TRBD1. Germline V CDR1 and CDR2: SEHNR, FQNEAQ (reference sequence). The CDR3 is 17 residues long. With V trimmed by 2 bases and J by 10 bases, 18 bases remained unmatched. As DNA, the CDR3 is TGTGCCAGCAGCTTATCGCCCGCGTATCAGGGGGCCGGGGACTACACCTTC. Its protein product is CASSLSPAYQGAGDYTF.

The chain is built from TRBV27 and TRBJ2-1, with 8 bases identical to TRBD2. This CDR3 comprises 16 residues. Germline V CDR1 and CDR2: MNHEY, SMNVEV (reference sequence). Trimming removed 5 bases from V and 8 bases from J; junction bases left unmatched: 14. The CDR3 nucleotides are TGTGCCAGCAGTCGCCGGGAGGGGAGGGGGTTCGATGAGCAGTTCTTC. Protein sequence: CASSRREGRGFDEQFF.

This chain connects TRBV9 to TRBJ1-6, with D tentatively TRBD1 (5 bases). Trimming removed 0 bases from V and 5 bases from J, with 12 bases in between. The germline V gene has CDR1 SGDLS and CDR2 YYNGEE. The CDR3 consists of 16 residues. The CDR3 loop is CASSVGIGTHNSPLHF. DNA for the CDR3: TGTGCCAGCAGCGTAGGTATTGGGACTCATAATTCACCCCTCCACTTT.

On this clone itself: An end of the junction does not agree with germline; a read error may underlie this. The rearrangement joins TRBV7-8 to TRBJ2-6, with TRBD1 as a possible D gene (5 bases). CDR1 is SGHVS and CDR2 is FQNEAQ in the germline V gene. CDR3 length: 16 amino acids. The DNA for the CDR3 is TGTGCCAGCAGCTTGAAGGGCCCCCCTGGGGCCAACGGCCTGACTTTC. Protein product: CASSLKGPPGANGLTF.

The CDR3 region has the DNA TGTGCCAGCAGTTTCCCCCGACAGGGGTCTATCTACGAGCAGTACTTC. This encodes CASSFPRQGSIYEQYF. The chain carries TRBV28 and TRBJ2-7; TRBD1 matches 8 bases. The length of the CDR3 is 16 residues. V was clipped by 3 bases and J by 3 bases; unmatched bases: 10. Germline V gene sequence: CDR1 MDHEN, CDR2 SYDVKM. The full variable domain, completed using reference TRBV28 and TRBJ2-7, is DVKVTQSSRYLVKRTGEKVFLECVQDMDHENMFWYRQDPGLGLRLIYFSYDVKMKEKGDIPEGYSVSREKKERFSLILESASTNQTSMYLCASSFPRQGSIYEQYFGPGTRLTVT.

Concerning this clone itself: This sample also contains other DNA sequences that code for the same CDR3. The rearrangement joins TRBV28 to TRBJ2-7; no clear D. Per the germline V gene, CDR1 is MDHEN and CDR2 is SYDVKM. CDR3 length equals 13 residues. Trimming cost V 6 bases and J 0 bases, with 9 bases left between them. CDR3 nucleotide sequence: TGTGCCAGCAGCCCGCGCGGCTCCTACGAGCAGTACTTC. It yields the protein CASSPRGSYEQYF.

This clone was detected once. The V gene is TRBV6-5, the J gene TRBJ2-2; the D is unclear. Germline CDR1 MNHEY, CDR2 SVGAGI. The CDR3 has 12 amino acids. V lost 11 bases and J 1 base, leaving 8 bases between the germline ends. The CDR3 spells CAVRLNTGELFF. DNA of the CDR3: TGTGCCGTCAGACTGAACACCGGGGAGCTGTTTTTT.

The chain has TRBV7-3 and TRBJ1-1; no reliable D call. V lost 0 bases, J lost 5 bases, and 7 bases lay in between. This CDR3 contains 13 residues. Germline V gene data show CDR1 as SGHTA and CDR2 as FQGTGA. The CDR3 sequence is CASSLTVDTEAFF. Written as DNA, the CDR3 is TGTGCCAGCAGCTTAACAGTAGATACTGAAGCTTTCTTT.

This clone was counted a few times. V is TRBV11-2 and J is TRBJ2-1; TRBD1 matches 8 bases. The germline V gene encodes CDR1 SGHAT and CDR2 FQNNGV. Germline trimming cut 1 base from V and 0 bases from J; bases unmatched to any gene: 8. The CDR3 consists of 18 residues. The CDR3 DNA reads TGTGCCAGCAGCTTAGTTCCTGGACAGGGACTCTCCTACAATGAGCAGTTCTTC. This sequence encodes CASSLVPGQGLSYNEQFF. Complete variable domain (other parts from reference TRBV11-2 and TRBJ2-1): EAGVAQSPRYKIIEKRQSVAFWCNPISGHATLYWYQQILGQGPKLLIQFQNNGVVDDSQLPKDRFSAERLKGVDSTLKIQPAKLEDSAVYLCASSLVPGQGLSYNEQFFGPGTRLTVL.

This clone was seen a handful of times. The V call is TRBV28, the J call TRBJ1-5, with D possibly TRBD1 on 5 matching bases. The CDR3 has 15 amino acids. V was clipped by 5 bases and J by 4 bases, with 15 bases between them. The germline V gene has CDR1 MDHEN and CDR2 SYDVKM. The chain's CDR3 is CASSNPGGGNQPQHF. The CDR3, as DNA: TGTGCCAGCAGTAACCCCGGGGGAGGGAATCAGCCCCAGCATTTT.

In this sample, this clone turned up once. This sequence joins TRBV7-8 and TRBJ1-1, with 8 positions matching TRBD1. V lost 4 bases, J lost 3 bases, and 4 bases stayed unmatched. Germline values: CDR1 SGHVS, CDR2 FQNEAQ. The CDR3 runs to 14 residues. CDR3 loop: CASSSRQGYTEAFF. DNA for the CDR3: TGTGCCAGCAGCTCTAGACAGGGGTACACTGAAGCTTTCTTT.

The chain is built from TRBV5-4 and TRBJ1-1; D is unclear. The germline CDR1 and CDR2 sequences are SGHNT and YYREEE (reference sequence). This CDR3 comprises 14 residues. Trimming removed 0 bases from V and 1 base from J, with 7 bases in between. In nucleotides, the CDR3 is TGTGCCAGCAGCTTGGGGGCCCCGAACACTGAAGCTTTCTTT. This sequence encodes CASSLGAPNTEAFF.

V is TRBV29-1 and J is TRBJ2-2, with TRBD2 matching over 12 bases. CDR3 size: 17 residues. Per germline, CDR1 SQVTM and CDR2 ANQGSEA. Germline trimming cut 5 bases from V and 2 bases from J; bases unmatched to any gene: 9. The CDR3 DNA is TGCAGCGTTTTCGGTCTAGCGGGGGGGACTAACACCGGGGAGCTGTTTTTT. Translated, it gives CSVFGLAGGTNTGELFF.

The table lists this clone with a count of one. The rearrangement joins TRBV6-6 to TRBJ2-7; D is unclear. Germline-derived CDR1 and CDR2 are MNHNY and SVGAGI (reference sequence). V lost 6 bases and J 4 bases, leaving 10 bases between the germline ends. This CDR3 is built from 12 residues. The CDR3 DNA reads as TGTGCCAGCAGACCAAGTGAGTACGAGCAGTACTTC. Amino acids: CASRPSEYEQYF.